This T cell receptor beta chain was found in a study of identical twins. The ends lost 6 bases at V and 4 bases at J; junction bases unmatched: 9. The CDR3 contains 15 residues. The V gene's germline CDR1 is SEHNR and CDR2 FQNEAQ (reference sequence). In regard to this clonotype: Antigen unknown.

Each CDR3 protein gets one entry after TCRdb re-called the 5' RACE reads with MiXCR. The sample contains about 480,000 distinct CDR3 sequences, 14% of which appear only once. Study-level findings and limits: For out-of-frame alpha sequences shared by twins, low generation probability was in excess. Sharing of beta out-of-frame sequences by twins showed a weaker excess.

This same sample was also taken into another study, of yellow fever vaccine responses in identical twins. As that report states: Twin vaccine T cell responses reportedly seemed partly convergent, partly personalized.

The genes are TRBV7-9 and TRBJ2-5; 9 nucleotides align to TRBD1. What was sequenced was CD4+ T cells sorted from blood. The TCR sequence derives from a woman aged 18-29 years in good health. The CDR3 region has the DNA TGTGCCAGCAGTAGAGCACAGGGGGCTGGAGAGACCCAGTACTTC. Its protein product is CASSRAQGAGETQYF. Drawing the rest from reference TRBV7-9 and TRBJ2-5, the complete variable domain is DTGVSQNPRHKITKRGQNVTFRCDPISEHNRLYWYRQTLGQGPEFLTYFQNEAQLEKSRLLSDRFSAERPKGSFSTLEIQRTEQGDSAMYLCASSRAQGAGETQYFGPGTRLLVL.